This is a list of T cell receptor beta chains from one sample in a study of beta chain features in type 1 diabetes. This table comes from immunoSEQ multiplex PCR, and its TCRdb copy is limited to in-frame clones, with some not included. The sample has roughly 340,000 clones, 13% seen once; the top ten hold 0.013% to 0.015%. Sequencing was done on a sample of naive CD4+ T cells from blood. The receptor source for this set is a woman under 30 with type 1 diabetes. Each CDR3 is given with its conserved first and last residue. The D gene is left open where the match is weak. Not every row has a clone size; where given, it reads once, few, many or a size class.

22	-	TRBJ2-5	TRBD1	TRBV4-3	CASSQDHTTGGRRAPSQETQYF	TGCGCCAGCAGCCAAGATCATACGACAGGGGGTCGGCGGGCACCCTCTCAAGAGACCCAGTACTTC
13	few	TRBJ2-5	-	TRBV7-9	CASSFTERETQYF	TGTGCCAGCAGCTTCACCGAACGGGAGACCCAGTACTTC
14	-	TRBJ2-1	TRBD2	TRBV18	CASSGLAGESEQFF	TGTGCCAGCTCAGGACTAGCGGGAGAGTCTGAGCAGTTCTTC
13	few	TRBJ1-1	-	TRBV7-9	CASSSLRGSEAFF	TGTGCCAGCAGCTCACTAAGGGGCTCTGAAGCTTTCTTT
14	-	TRBJ1-5	-	TRBV7-2	CASSPQGSYQPQHF	TGTGCCAGCAGCCCACAGGGCTCGTATCAGCCCCAGCATTTT
13	-	TRBJ2-5	TRBD2	TRBV5-1	CASSLGGGETQYF	TGCGCCAGCAGCCTCGGGGGGGGAGAGACCCAGTACTTC
14	few	TRBJ2-6	-	TRBV6-5	CASEQGSGANVLTF	TGTGCCAGTGAACAGGGATCTGGGGCCAACGTCCTGACTTTC
15	-	TRBJ2-5	TRBD1	TRBV28	CASSLTGGAWETQYF	TGTGCCAGCAGTTTGACAGGGGGCGCTTGGGAGACCCAGTACTTC
15	-	TRBJ2-7	TRBD1	TRBV27	CASSKLGTGAYEQYF	TGTGCCAGCAGTAAACTCGGGACAGGGGCCTACGAGCAGTACTTC
15	-	TRBJ2-1	TRBD2	TRBV14	CASSQAGGSYNEQFF	TGTGCCAGCAGCCAGGCGGGAGGGTCCTACAATGAGCAGTTCTTC
15	-	TRBJ2-2	-	TRBV7-9	CASSLRRENTGELFF	TGTGCCAGCAGCTTAAGGCGGGAGAACACCGGGGAGCTGTTTTTT
12	-	TRBJ1-2	TRBD1	TRBV29-1	CSVWTGSDGYTF	TGCAGCGTTTGGACAGGGTCGGATGGCTACACCTTC
16	-	TRBJ2-7	-	TRBV9	CASSVGGAEGIYEQYF	TGTGCCAGCAGCGTAGGCGGCGCGGAGGGGATATACGAGCAGTACTTC
15	-	TRBJ2-1	TRBD2	TRBV7-2	CASSRRLASYNEQFF	TGTGCCAGCAGCCGACGACTAGCCAGCTACAATGAGCAGTTCTTC
13	-	TRBJ2-1	-	TRBV29-1	CSVGPGSYNEQFF	TGCAGCGTTGGTCCGGGATCCTACAATGAGCAGTTCTTC
14	few	TRBJ2-3	-	TRBV4-3	CASSQEGAEDTQYF	TGCGCCAGCAGCCAAGAGGGGGCCGAAGATACGCAGTATTTT
14	few	TRBJ2-2	-	TRBV4-2	CASSQELVYGELFF	TGTGCCAGCAGCCAAGAGCTAGTCTACGGGGAGCTGTTTTTT
16	-	TRBJ2-3	TRBD2	TRBV12-5	CASGSPAGTSIDTQYF	TGTGCTAGTGGTTCACCCGCCGGGACTAGCATAGATACGCAGTATTTT
14	few	TRBJ2-3	TRBD2	TRBV11-2	CASSSGLVSDTQYF	TGTGCCAGCAGCTCGGGACTAGTTTCGGATACGCAGTATTTT
16	-	TRBJ2-3	TRBD2	TRBV9	CASSVLAGVGTDTQYF	TGTGCCAGCAGCGTTTTAGCGGGAGTAGGGACAGATACGCAGTATTTT
15	-	TRBJ2-3	-	TRBV27	CASRKEAASTDTQYF	TGTGCCAGCAGAAAGGAGGCGGCTAGCACAGATACGCAGTATTTT
13	few	TRBJ2-1	-	TRBV6-6	CASNSQLLNEQFF	TGTGCCAGCAATTCCCAACTACTCAATGAGCAGTTCTTC
15	-	TRBJ2-7	-	TRBV7-9	CASSSRDFSSYEQYF	TGTGCCAGCAGCTCACGGGACTTCTCCTCCTACGAGCAGTACTTC
17	-	TRBJ2-1	-	TRBV7-9	CASSLQGGTAPLNEQFF	TGTGCCAGCAGCCTTCAGGGAGGAACAGCTCCCCTCAATGAGCAGTTCTTC
14	-	TRBJ1-2	-	TRBV28	CASSDQGRPHGYTF	TGTGCCAGCAGCGATCAGGGGCGCCCCCATGGCTACACCTTC
15	few	TRBJ2-2	-	TRBV9	CASSFWTGGTGELFF	TGTGCCAGCAGTTTTTGGACAGGAGGGACCGGGGAGCTGTTTTTT
17	-	TRBJ2-3	TRBD2	TRBV5-4	CASSLVSRTSLVDTQYF	TGTGCCAGCAGCTTGGTTTCACGGACTAGCTTAGTAGATACGCAGTATTTT
14	few	TRBJ1-2	-	TRBV11-2	CASSPRVRNYGYTF	TGTGCCAGCAGTCCCAGGGTCCGAAACTATGGCTACACCTTC
15	few	TRBJ2-7	TRBD2	TRBV18	CASSTLAGGPYEQYF	TGTGCCAGCTCAACTCTCGCGGGAGGGCCCTACGAGCAGTACTTC
13	-	TRBJ1-1	-	TRBV7-2	CASSSRPDSEAFF	TGTGCCAGCAGCTCGCGCCCCGACAGTGAAGCTTTCTTT
15	-	TRBJ2-1	TRBD2	TRBV6-1	CASRGAGTTYNEQFF	TGTGCCAGCAGGGGAGCGGGGACCACCTACAATGAGCAGTTCTTC
16	-	TRBJ1-2	TRBD1	TRBV6-6	CASSIPWTGRGMSYTF	TGTGCCAGCAGTATCCCCTGGACAGGCCGGGGAATGAGCTACACCTTC
15	-	TRBJ2-1	TRBD2	TRBV18	CASSPRAGGRDEQFF	TGTGCCAGCTCACCACGAGCGGGAGGTCGGGATGAGCAGTTCTTC
14	few	TRBJ1-2	-	TRBV6-5	CASRGWTEGYGYTF	TGTGCCAGCAGAGGGTGGACAGAGGGCTATGGCTACACCTTC
14	few	TRBJ2-3	-	TRBV2	CASSEWQGTDTQYF	TGTGCCAGCAGTGAGTGGCAGGGTACAGATACGCAGTATTTT
15	once	TRBJ2-7	-	TRBV28	CASSTAGPSSYEQYF	TGTGCCAGCAGCACCGCAGGGCCTAGCTCCTACGAGCAGTACTTC